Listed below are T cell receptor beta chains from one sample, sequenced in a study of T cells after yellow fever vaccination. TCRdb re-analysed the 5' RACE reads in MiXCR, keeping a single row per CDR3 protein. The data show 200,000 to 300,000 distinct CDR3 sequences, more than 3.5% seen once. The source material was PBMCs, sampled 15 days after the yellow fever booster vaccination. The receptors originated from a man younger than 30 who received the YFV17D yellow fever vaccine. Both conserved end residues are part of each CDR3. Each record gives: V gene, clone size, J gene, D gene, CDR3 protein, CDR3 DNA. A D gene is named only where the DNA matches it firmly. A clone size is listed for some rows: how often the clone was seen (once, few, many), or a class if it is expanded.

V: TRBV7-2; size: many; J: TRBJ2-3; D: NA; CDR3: CASSLGRAPDTQYF; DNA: TGTGCCAGCAGCTTAGGAAGGGCCCCAGATACGCAGTATTTT
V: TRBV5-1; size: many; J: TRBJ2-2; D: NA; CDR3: CASRQDQGISGELFF; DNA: TGCGCCAGCAGGCAGGACCAGGGGATAAGCGGGGAGCTGTTTTTT
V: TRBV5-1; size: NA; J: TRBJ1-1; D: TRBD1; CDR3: CASSLGQGERDTEAFF; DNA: TGCGCCAGCAGCTTGGGACAGGGGGAAAGGGACACTGAAGCTTTCTTT
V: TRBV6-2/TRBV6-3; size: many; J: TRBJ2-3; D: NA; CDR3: CASSGLPRRREDTQYF; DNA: TGTGCCAGCTCGGGCCTCCCCCGACGGAGGGAGGATACGCAGTATTTT
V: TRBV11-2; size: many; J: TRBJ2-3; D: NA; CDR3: CASSPRRLGFTDTQYF; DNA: TGTGCCAGCAGCCCTAGGCGCTTGGGGTTTACGGATACGCAGTATTTT
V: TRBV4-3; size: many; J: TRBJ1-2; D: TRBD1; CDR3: CASSQDEGQGRGYTF; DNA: TGCGCCAGCAGCCAAGATGAGGGACAGGGACGCGGCTACACCTTC
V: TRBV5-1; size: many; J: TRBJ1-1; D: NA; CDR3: CASRGEDITEAFF; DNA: TGCGCCAGCAGAGGGGAGGATATCACTGAAGCTTTCTTT
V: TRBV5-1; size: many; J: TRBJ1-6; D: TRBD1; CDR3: CASSLGDSLRPLHF; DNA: TGCGCCAGCAGCTTGGGGGACAGTTTAAGGCCCCTCCACTTT
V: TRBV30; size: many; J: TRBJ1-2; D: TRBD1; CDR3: CAWKRDRLPYTF; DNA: TGTGCCTGGAAGAGGGACAGGCTGCCTTACACCTTC
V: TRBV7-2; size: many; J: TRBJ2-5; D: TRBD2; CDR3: CASSLESGRKTQYF; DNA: TGTGCCAGCAGCTTAGAATCCGGGAGGAAGACCCAGTACTTC
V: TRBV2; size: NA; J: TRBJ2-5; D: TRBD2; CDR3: CARSGPGGGETQYF; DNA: TGTGCCAGGTCGGGCCCCGGCGGGGGAGAGACCCAGTACTTC
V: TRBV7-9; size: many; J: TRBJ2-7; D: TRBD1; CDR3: CASSRDRGSYEQYF; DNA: TGTGCCAGCAGCCGGGACAGGGGGTCCTACGAGCAGTACTTC
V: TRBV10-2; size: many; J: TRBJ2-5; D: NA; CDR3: CASSGPTGTVETQYF; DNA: TGCGCCAGCAGTGGCCCCACAGGCACCGTGGAGACCCAGTACTTC
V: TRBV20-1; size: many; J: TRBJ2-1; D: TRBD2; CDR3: CSAPRGGKDNEQFF; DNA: TGCAGTGCTCCCCGCGGGGGGAAGGACAATGAGCAGTTCTTC